The 12 T cell receptor beta chains reported below all come from one sample, sequenced in a study of blood T cell repertoires in COVID-19. Sequencing was performed with immunoSEQ multiplex PCR; in TCRdb, only in-frame clones are kept and a portion is missing. The sample lists some 100,000 clones; 91% were seen once. The specimen was peripheral blood. Receptors originate from a man aged 45-65 years with acute or convalescent COVID-19.

V gene TRBV5-1 combines with J gene TRBJ2-1; 8 bases fit TRBD2. After removal of 4 bases from V and 10 bases from J, the junction contained 13 bases not matched to a gene. CDR1 and CDR2 (germline): SGHRS, YFSETQ. The CDR3 is made up of 15 amino acids. Here the CDR3 DNA reads TGCGCCAGCAGCATTGATGGGACTAGAAGCTACGAGCAGTTCTTC. Protein: CASSIDGTRSYEQFF.

This clone was seen a single time. The J gene is TRBJ1-5, the V gene TRBV21-1. TRBV21-1 is a pseudogene segment. The CDR3 totals 17 residues. CDR3 protein: CASSTHGSPHSNQPQHF. The CDR3 region has the DNA TGTGCCAGCAGCACTCACGGGAGTCCGCATAGCAATCAGCCCCAGCATTTT.

This sequence joins TRBV2 and TRBJ1-6; D perhaps matches TRBD1 (6 bases). The CDR3 totals 16 residues. Trimming shortened V by 3 bases and J by 1 base, and 10 bases separated the two germline ends. CDR1 SNHLY and CDR2 FYNNEI come from the germline V gene. The CDR3 DNA reads TGTGCCAGCAGTGAGGGAGGGGGGTCCTATAATTCACCCCTCCACTTT. It specifies CASSEGGGSYNSPLHF.

Written as DNA, the CDR3 is TGTGCCAGCAGCCGCGCGGGGTACCAAGAGACCCAGTACTTC. It codes for CASSRAGYQETQYF. The chain couples TRBV5-4 to TRBJ2-5, with D possibly being TRBD2 (6 bases). Trimming pared 4 bases from V and 0 bases from J, leaving 10 bases between. This CDR3 is 14 amino acids long. The germline V gene encodes CDR1 SGHNT and CDR2 YYREEE (reference sequence).

The V call is TRBV25-1, the J call TRBJ1-5; 9 nucleotides match TRBD1. In germline, CDR1 is MGHDK, CDR2 SYGVNS. The V and J ends lost 6 bases and 9 bases, in that order; junction bases with no gene match: 6. The CDR3 consists of 13 residues. This CDR3 reads CASRRTGEGPQHF. For the CDR3, the DNA is TGTGCCAGCAGGAGGACAGGGGAAGGGCCCCAGCATTTT.

V gene TRBV6-5 combines with J gene TRBJ2-2, with D perhaps matching TRBD2 (7 bases). Trimming pared 1 base from V and 2 bases from J, leaving 11 bases between. The germline V gene has CDR1 MNHEY and CDR2 SVGAGI. The CDR3 is made up of 16 amino acids. CDR3 sequence: CASSYFGGLNTGELFF. CDR3 bases: TGTGCCAGCAGTTACTTCGGGGGGCTTAACACCGGGGAGCTGTTTTTT.

CDR3 coding DNA: TGTGCCAGCAGCGGGACAGGGTTTACTGAAGCTTTCTTT. Residues: CASSGTGFTEAFF. The rearrangement links TRBV25-1 to TRBJ1-1; 9 bases match TRBD1. The junction had 4 bases not matched to a gene; V was cut back by 6 bases and J by 5 bases. This CDR3 spans 13 amino acids. Germline assignment: CDR1 MGHDK and CDR2 SYGVNS.

The rearrangement uses TRBV6-2 or TRBV6-3 and TRBJ2-1, with D perhaps TRBD1 (7 bases). V was shortened by 4 bases and J by 2 bases, with 15 bases between the two germline ends. Germline CDR1 reads MNHEY; CDR2 reads SVGEGT. This CDR3 is 16 amino acids long. The CDR3: CASSWASRGAYNEQFF. CDR3 nucleotides: TGTGCCAGCAGTTGGGCAAGCAGGGGGGCCTACAATGAGCAGTTCTTC.

This clone was recorded once. V gene TRBV19 combines with J gene TRBJ2-7, with a weak D call TRBD2 (6 bases). The germline CDR1 and CDR2 sequences are LNHDA and SQIVND (reference sequence). There are 13 residues in the CDR3. Trimming removed 7 bases at V and 3 bases at J, with 13 bases between. CDR3 in amino acids: CASKGGTDYEQYF. Here the CDR3 DNA reads TGTGCCAGTAAGGGCGGGACGGACTACGAGCAGTACTTC.

The chain employs TRBV12-3 or TRBV12-4 and TRBJ1-6; 7 bases fit TRBD1. The V segment lost 7 bases and the J segment 10 bases; nucleotides outside the gene matches: 4. CDR3 length: 12 residues. The CDR3: CASNTGVSPLHF. The DNA for the CDR3 is TGTGCCAGCAACACAGGGGTATCACCCCTCCACTTT.

The CDR3 loop reads CASSPYRGGRNEKLFF. In DNA form, the CDR3 reads TGTGCCAGCAGCCCCTATAGAGGAGGACGTAATGAAAAACTGTTTTTT. The rearrangement joins TRBV7-9 to TRBJ1-4; D not resolved. Trimming cost V 5 bases and J 4 bases, with 17 bases left between them. The CDR3 totals 16 residues. CDR1 is SEHNR and CDR2 is FQNEAQ in the germline V gene (reference sequence).

The rearrangement uses TRBV18 and TRBJ2-7, with D perhaps matching TRBD2 (6 bases). This CDR3 region has 15 residues. Germline CDR1 is KGHSH and CDR2 is LQKENI. Trimming left V 3 bases short and J 2 bases short, with 14 bases between. CDR3 DNA: TGTGCCAGCTCACCGGGCCGGGGGAATACCTACGAGCAGTACTTC. It specifies CASSPGRGNTYEQYF. Based on the CDR3 plus reference TRBV18 and TRBJ2-7, the full variable domain is NAGVMQNPRHLVRRRGQEARLRCSPMKGHSHVYWYRQLPEEGLKFMVYLQKENIIDESGMPKERFSAEFPKEGPSILRIQQVVRGDSAAYFCASSPGRGNTYEQYFGPGTRLTVT.